One and the same sample provided the 10 T cell receptor beta chains below, sequenced in a study of T cell changes during pregnancy in multiple sclerosis. Produced via immunoSEQ multiplex PCR; TCRdb's table is partial and in-frame only. The sample consists of nearly 110,000 clones, 80% to 95% of them appearing once. The material was peripheral blood, obtained after pregnancy. The source of these receptors is a female donor with multiple sclerosis, enrolled in a pregnancy study.

This chain connects TRBV7-8 to TRBJ2-2; TRBD2 aligns across 14 bases. Germline-derived CDR1 and CDR2 are SGHVS and FQNEAQ. V shed 5 bases and J 6 bases; nucleotides not matched to a gene: 8. The CDR3 sequence is 17 residues long. The CDR3 sequence is CASSESQGLAGAGELFF. The CDR3 coding sequence is TGTGCCAGCAGCGAAAGTCAGGGACTAGCGGGGGCCGGGGAGCTGTTTTTT.

The chain is built from TRBV6-6 and TRBJ1-4; 11 bases line up with TRBD1. CDR1 is MNHNY and CDR2 is SVGAGI in the germline V gene (reference sequence). The V gene end was trimmed by 2 bases and the J gene end by 12 bases; junction bases not matched to a gene: 5. The CDR3 is 14 residues long. The CDR3 region has the DNA TGTGCCAGCAGTTACCTGGGACAGGGGGGGCAACTGTTTTTT. This sequence encodes CASSYLGQGGQLFF.

This clone has only one observation. The V and J genes are TRBV7-3 and TRBJ2-1; no clear D. Germline CDR1 reads SGHTA; CDR2 reads FQGTGA. The CDR3 covers 13 residues. Trimming stripped 4 bases from V and 9 bases from J, with 13 bases between. CDR3 residues: CASSSYPTGEQFF. As DNA, the CDR3 is TGTGCCAGCAGCTCTTATCCAACGGGTGAGCAGTTCTTC.

V gene TRBV29-1 combines with J gene TRBJ2-1; D not certain. The CDR3 covers 14 residues. With 7 bases removed from V and 0 bases from J, the gap between germline ends came to 13 bases. Germline CDR1 is SQVTM and CDR2 is ANQGSEA. The CDR3 loop reads CSGGGVPSYNEQFF. The CDR3 bases are TGCAGCGGTGGTGGAGTCCCCTCCTACAATGAGCAGTTCTTC.

The chain couples TRBV29-1 to TRBJ2-7; 11 nucleotides match TRBD2. V dropped 6 bases and J dropped 0; count of bases not matched to a gene: 13. Germline-derived CDR1 and CDR2 are SQVTM and ANQGSEA. This CDR3 spans 17 amino acids. CDR3 DNA sequence: TGCAGCGTATCGGGACTAGCGGTCTCCGAAACCTCCTACGAGCAGTACTTC. Amino acids: CSVSGLAVSETSYEQYF.

The V and J genes are TRBV30 and TRBJ2-5; 9 positions match TRBD1. In germline, CDR1 is GTSNPN, CDR2 SVGIG (reference sequence). The V and J ends lost 2 bases and 4 bases, in that order; junction bases with no gene match: 5. The CDR3 loop spans 14 amino acids. CDR3 bases: TGTGCCTGGAGTAAGGGACAGGGTCGAGAGACCCAGTACTTC. Its translation: CAWSKGQGRETQYF.

V is TRBV6-5 and J is TRBJ1-4, with 7 bases matching TRBD1. The trim removed 6 bases at V and 7 bases at J, leaving 5 bases unmatched. Germline CDR1 is MNHEY and CDR2 is SVGAGI. This CDR3 has 13 residues. The CDR3 DNA reads TGTGCCAGCAGAAGACAGGGTGGTGAAAAACTGTTTTTT. The encoded protein is CASRRQGGEKLFF.

The V and J genes are TRBV6-1 and TRBJ2-7; 7 bases agree with TRBD1. The germline V gene has CDR1 MNHNS and CDR2 SASEGT. V lost 7 bases, J lost 2 bases, and 5 bases stayed unmatched. The CDR3 spans 13 residues. The CDR3 region is CASMVTGAYEQYF. The CDR3 region has the DNA TGTGCCAGCATGGTCACAGGGGCCTACGAGCAGTACTTC.

The J gene is TRBJ1-1, the V gene TRBV5-4; D is possibly TRBD1 (6 bases). Germline assignment: CDR1 SGHNT and CDR2 YYREEE (reference sequence). Trimming pared 2 bases from V and 6 bases from J, leaving 11 bases between. This CDR3 contains 13 residues. The CDR3 protein is CASSLPGAAEAFF. The CDR3 nucleotides are TGTGCCAGCAGCTTACCAGGGGCCGCTGAAGCTTTCTTT. Filled out from reference TRBV5-4 and TRBJ1-1, the complete variable domain reads ETGVTQSPTHLIKTRGQQVTLRCSSQSGHNTVSWYQQALGQGPQFIFQYYREEENGRGNFPPRFSGLQFPNYSSELNVNALELDDSALYLCASSLPGAAEAFFGQGTRLTVV.

The chain couples TRBV7-2 to TRBJ1-5; TRBD1 might be the D (5 bases). Germline CDR1 is SGHTA and CDR2 is FQGNSA. CDR3 length: 14 residues. V was trimmed by 5 bases and J by 6 bases, leaving 14 bases between them. For the CDR3, the DNA is TGTGCCAGCAGCGTCAGGGTAGGCGGTCAGCCCCAGCATTTT. Translated, it gives CASSVRVGGQPQHF.